This T cell receptor (beta chain) was obtained from a study of T cell changes during pregnancy in multiple sclerosis. The method was immunoSEQ multiplex PCR; TCRdb's version includes in-frame clones alone and lacks a portion of them. The sample lists about 23,000 clones, around 85% occurring once. With 3 bases removed from V and 6 bases from J, the gap between germline ends came to 15 bases. This CDR3 is 14 amino acids long. CDR1 and CDR2 (germline): LGHNA, YNFKEQ. The rearrangement joins TRBV4-2 to TRBJ2-7; the D gene is possibly TRBD1 (6 bases). The sample was CD8+ T cells from peripheral blood mononuclear cells, taken before pregnancy. The receptor comes from a female donor with multiple sclerosis, enrolled in a pregnancy study. CDR3 nucleotides: TGTGCCAGCAGCCACGGACAGACAACGAGCGAGCAGTACTTC. Encoded protein: CASSHGQTTSEQYF.